These T cell receptor beta chains were read from a single sample in a study of OX40 agonist ivuxolimab in advanced cancers. TCRdb's copy holds only in-frame clones and misses some; the assay was immunoSEQ multiplex PCR. The sample comprises tens of thousands of clones, 94% of which are singletons, and 20% rests with the top ten. The sequencing used CD4+ or CD8+ T cells sorted from blood, collected in a trial of the OX40 agonist ivuxolimab. The receptor source for this set is an adult with an advanced solid tumor such as melanoma, head and neck, liver or kidney cancer. CDR3s include the opening cysteine and the closing phenylalanine or tryptophan. D genes are given only for firm matches. A clone size is listed for some rows: how often the clone was seen (once, few, many), or a class if it is expanded.

V	D	J	size	DNA	CDR3
TRBV6-1	.	TRBJ2-3	.	TGTGCCAGCAGTGTTGTCCGGGACACAGATACGCAGTATTTT	CASSVVRDTDTQYF
TRBV19	.	TRBJ1-2	.	TGTGCCAGTAGTATAGGCTTTGGACTCATTGAGGTCTTAGAGTATGGCTACACCTTC	CASSIGFGLIEVLEYGYTF
TRBV4-3	.	TRBJ1-1	.	TGCGCCAGCAGCCAAGATCCAGGGGTGGACACTGAAGCTTTCTTT	CASSQDPGVDTEAFF
TRBV7-8	TRBD1	TRBJ2-7	.	TGTGCCAGCAGCAACGGGGGACAGGGAAAATTTTACGAGCAGTACTTC	CASSNGGQGKFYEQYF
TRBV10-3	TRBD1	TRBJ2-6	.	TGTGCCATCTCTCAGGGGGCGATCTCTGGGGCCAACGTCCTGACTTTC	CAISQGAISGANVLTF
TRBV5-4	.	TRBJ1-1	once	TGTGCCAGCAGCCACATGAACACTGAAGCTTTCTTT	CASSHMNTEAFF
TRBV2	.	TRBJ1-5	.	TGTGCCAGCAAAGACGAGGATAGCAATCAGCCCCAGCATTTT	CASKDEDSNQPQHF
TRBV2	.	TRBJ2-7	once	TGTGCCAGCAGTGTTGACGGGACCCCCGTGTTAGAGCACTACTACGAGCAGTACTTC	CASSVDGTPVLEHYYEQYF
TRBV30	.	TRBJ1-1	.	TGTGCCTGGAGTGCACTCCGATGGGGCACTGAAGCTTTCTTT	CAWSALRWGTEAFF
TRBV29-1	TRBD2	TRBJ2-1	.	TGCAGCGTAGCAACGGGGAGGGCGGGTGAGCAGTTCTTC	CSVATGRAGEQFF
TRBV20-1	.	TRBJ2-7	.	TGCAGTGCTAAACAGGGATACGAGCAGTACTTC	CSAKQGYEQYF
TRBV7-2	.	TRBJ2-7	once	TGTGCCAGCAGCCGCCTTTTGGCAGGTTCCCACGAGCAGTACTTC	CASSRLLAGSHEQYF
TRBV25-1	TRBD2	TRBJ2-7	.	TGTGCCAGCAGTACGGGGGGGGCCTACGAGCAGTACTTC	CASSTGGAYEQYF
TRBV9	.	TRBJ2-7	.	TGTGCCAGCAGCCGGTTCCGGGACACAAGTGGCTCCTACGAGCAGTACTTC	CASSRFRDTSGSYEQYF
TRBV4-1	.	TRBJ2-1	.	TGCGCCAGCAGCCAAGATGGGGACGGATACAATGAGCAGTTCTTC	CASSQDGDGYNEQFF
TRBV15	.	TRBJ2-5	.	TGTGCCACCAGCAGAGATCCCACAGGGAGGGAGGGAGAGACCCAGTACTTC	CATSRDPTGREGETQYF
TRBV7-9	TRBD2	TRBJ2-3	.	TGTGCCAGCAGCTTAATAGACGGGGGGGCCCTAGGGGCAGATACGCAGTATTTT	CASSLIDGGALGADTQYF
TRBV11-2	.	TRBJ1-5	once	TGTGCCAGCAGCTTGACCCTGGAGGCCCAGCCCCAGCATTTT	CASSLTLEAQPQHF
TRBV6-6	TRBD2	TRBJ2-1	once	TGTGCCAGCAGCCCTTGGGGGGAGGGTTCCTACAATGAGCAGTTCTTC	CASSPWGEGSYNEQFF
TRBV29-1	TRBD1	TRBJ1-1	.	TGCAGCGTTGTTGGTGGAGGGACAGGGTATACTGAAGCTTTCTTT	CSVVGGGTGYTEAFF